The 30 T cell receptor beta chains below all came from one sample that was sequenced in a study of CD8 T cells in ankylosing spondylitis. These receptors' targets are unknown. Whole-study results and caveats: Seven to nine highly homologous variants made up a TCR beta motif that seemed to typify ankylosing spondylitis blood.

TCRdb reprocessed the 5' RACE reads with MiXCR, giving one entry per CDR3 protein. The sample records under 950,000 distinct CDR3 sequences, under 20% being singletons. The source material was blood, either unsorted or a sorted T cell fraction (not recorded which). The receptor set was obtained from a male donor with ankylosing spondylitis.

There are many counts of this clonotype. The V call is TRBV12-3 or TRBV12-4, the J call TRBJ2-1; D might be TRBD1 (5 bases). V was clipped by 6 bases and J by 8 bases, with 8 bases between them. The CDR3 sequence is 11 residues long. CDR3 protein: CASSPGYEQFF. CDR3 in DNA: TGTGCCAGCAGCCCAGGGTATGAGCAGTTCTTC.

The chain carries TRBV11-1 and TRBJ2-2; 9 bases map to TRBD2. CDR3 length: 20 residues. Germline CDR1 SGHAT, CDR2 FQDESV (reference sequence). V was clipped by 4 bases and J by 0 bases; unmatched bases: 15. CDR3 loop: CASSSLDGLTSGTNTGELFF. The DNA for the CDR3 is TGTGCCAGCAGCTCACTGGACGGCCTGACTAGCGGAACGAACACCGGGGAGCTGTTTTTT.

The chain employs TRBV6-1 and TRBJ2-2, with 11 bases fitting TRBD2. Per the germline V gene, CDR1 is MNHNS and CDR2 is SASEGT. CDR3 size: 18 residues. V shed 6 bases, J shed 0 bases, and the junction held 9 bases outside the gene matches. The CDR3 coding sequence is TGTGCCAGCAGCCCTAGACTAGCGGGACTGGCGAACACCGGGGAGCTGTTTTTT. Residues: CASSPRLAGLANTGELFF.

In this sample, this clonotype turned up a few times. The chain links TRBV27 to TRBJ2-7; D may be TRBD1 (6 bases). The germline V and J ends were trimmed by 4 bases and 0 bases, with 10 bases remaining between them. Germline CDR1 and CDR2: MNHEY and SMNVEV (reference sequence). The CDR3 runs to 14 residues. CDR3 sequence: CASSYRESSYEQYF. The CDR3 DNA follows: TGTGCCAGCAGTTACAGGGAAAGCTCCTACGAGCAGTACTTC.

This clonotype appeared a few times. V and J are TRBV6-6 and TRBJ1-2, with a weak D call TRBD1 (5 bases). The V end was cut by 0 bases, the J end by 5 bases, with 7 bases between. The CDR3 has 13 amino acids. Germline V gene sequence: CDR1 MNHNY, CDR2 SVGAGI (reference sequence). The CDR3 is CASSYSTAYGYTF. The DNA for the CDR3 is TGTGCCAGCAGTTACTCGACAGCTTATGGCTACACCTTC.

This clonotype came up a few times. The chain uses TRBV20-1 and TRBJ2-3, with 12 bases matching TRBD2. V lost 5 bases to trimming and J lost 9 bases; unmatched junction nucleotides: 15. The V gene's germline CDR1 is DFQATT and CDR2 SNEGSKA (reference sequence). The length of the CDR3 is 16 residues. The CDR3 region is CSAPTGLAGSVGTQYF. CDR3 sequence (DNA): TGCAGTGCTCCCACCGGACTAGCGGGATCTGTGGGGACGCAGTATTTT.

This chain connects TRBV4-1 to TRBJ2-7; D not resolved. Trimming removed 1 base at V and 4 bases at J, with 14 bases between. Per germline, CDR1 MGHRA and CDR2 YSYEKL. CDR3 length: 15 residues. CDR3 nucleotides: TGCGCCAGCAGCCAAGGCGTAGAGAATGTGTACGAGCAGTACTTC. It specifies CASSQGVENVYEQYF.

A few counts support this clonotype. The genes are TRBV4-1 and TRBJ2-1, with D tentatively TRBD1 or TRBD2 (5 bases each). Trimming shortened V by 2 bases and J by 0 bases, and 17 bases separated the two germline ends. This CDR3 has 18 residues. Germline loops: CDR1 MGHRA, CDR2 YSYEKL. The DNA for the CDR3 is TGCGCCAGCAGCCAAACGGGACGCTCAGCGAGCTCCTACAATGAGCAGTTCTTC. As protein: CASSQTGRSASSYNEQFF.

This clonotype was counted only a few times. This sequence joins TRBV5-1 and TRBJ2-3, with 7 bases identical to TRBD1. The CDR3 length is 14 residues. From germline, CDR1 is SGHRS and CDR2 YFSETQ. Germline trimming cut 4 bases from V and 3 bases from J; bases unmatched to any gene: 5. The CDR3 region is CASSIGTETDTQYF. The CDR3 DNA sequence: TGCGCCAGCAGCATAGGGACAGAAACAGATACGCAGTATTTT.

This clonotype was seen a handful of times. The chain uses TRBV15 and TRBJ2-7; 8 positions agree with TRBD1. The junction had 1 base not matched to a gene; V was cut back by 2 bases and J by 4 bases. Germline V lookup: CDR1 LNHNV, CDR2 YYDKDF (reference sequence). The CDR3 is made up of 13 amino acids. As DNA, the CDR3 is TGTGCCACCAGCAGACAGGGGGCTTACGAGCAGTACTTC. Translation gives CATSRQGAYEQYF. Together with reference TRBV15 and TRBJ2-7, the CDR3 gives the full variable domain: DAMVIQNPRYQVTQFGKPVTLSCSQTLNHNVMYWYQQKSSQAPKLLFHYYDKDFNNEADTPDNFQSRRPNTSFCFLDIRSPGLGDTAMYLCATSRQGAYEQYFGPGTRLTVT.

The chain employs TRBV9 and TRBJ2-1; possibly TRBD2 for D (6 bases). Deletions cut 3 bases from V and 2 bases from J, with 12 bases between. This CDR3 spans 15 amino acids. Germline V gene lookup returns CDR1 SGDLS and CDR2 YYNGEE. In DNA, the CDR3 is TGTGCCAGCAGCGGATCTAGCGTCCCCTACAATGAGCAGTTCTTC. It is translated as CASSGSSVPYNEQFF.

The table lists this clonotype with a few counts. This chain uses TRBV29-1 with TRBJ2-2; 13 nucleotides agree with TRBD2. Germline V gene lookup returns CDR1 SQVTM and CDR2 ANQGSEA. V shed 6 bases and J 0 bases; nucleotides not matched to a gene: 7. This CDR3 region has 17 residues. CDR3: CSVGLAGVSANTGELFF. The CDR3 coding sequence is TGCAGCGTCGGACTAGCGGGAGTCTCCGCGAACACCGGGGAGCTGTTTTTT.

This clonotype was recorded at least ten times. The genes are TRBV6-1 and TRBJ1-1; D is ambiguous. Germline values: CDR1 MNHNS, CDR2 SASEGT. This CDR3 contains 13 residues. The V end was cut by 6 bases, the J end by 8 bases, with 16 bases between. The CDR3 bases are TGTGCCAGCAGCCCAGGTCCACCGGCCGAAGCTTTCTTT. The encoded protein is CASSPGPPAEAFF.

This clonotype was recorded at least ten times. The rearrangement joins TRBV12-3 or TRBV12-4 to TRBJ1-2; 7 bases map to TRBD1. This CDR3 is built from 14 residues. V lost 3 bases to trimming and J lost 4 bases; unmatched junction nucleotides: 5. The CDR3 DNA reads as TGTGCCAGCAGTTTCCAGGGGGTAGTCTATGGCTACACCTTC. Amino acid sequence: CASSFQGVVYGYTF.

The table lists this clonotype with many counts. The chain combines TRBV5-1 with TRBJ2-7; 10 bases are a match to TRBD1. The germline gives CDR1 SGHRS, CDR2 YFSETQ. This CDR3 has 12 residues. V shed 7 bases, J shed 5 bases, and the junction held 3 bases outside the gene matches. The CDR3 loop is CASSTGGHEQYF. CDR3 DNA sequence: TGCGCCAGCTCGACAGGGGGCCACGAGCAGTACTTC.

The chain combines TRBV2 with TRBJ1-5, with TRBD1 matching 12 bases. The ends lost 1 base at V and 6 bases at J; junction bases unmatched: 4. The CDR3 length is 16 residues. The germline CDR1 and CDR2 sequences are SNHLY and FYNNEI. The CDR3 sequence is CASSEGDRGQGQPQHF. As DNA, the CDR3 is TGTGCCAGCAGTGAAGGGGACAGGGGGCAGGGTCAGCCCCAGCATTTT.

This clonotype appeared a few times. The rearrangement joins TRBV4-1 to TRBJ1-4; 8 positions match TRBD1. Looked up from germline, CDR1 is MGHRA and CDR2 is YSYEKL. V dropped 2 bases and J dropped 4; count of bases not matched to a gene: 3. This CDR3 comprises 15 residues. The CDR3 region has the DNA TGCGCCAGCAGCCAATGGGGACAGGATAATGAAAAACTGTTTTTT. Translating it yields CASSQWGQDNEKLFF.

The chain joins TRBV12-3 or TRBV12-4 to TRBJ2-7, with 15 bases matching TRBD2. With V trimmed by 2 bases and J by 6 bases, 2 bases remained unmatched. The CDR3 is 15 residues long. This CDR3 reads CASSLWTSGGGEQYF. In DNA, the CDR3 is TGTGCCAGCAGTTTATGGACTAGCGGGGGGGGCGAGCAGTACTTC.

This sequence joins TRBV29-1 and TRBJ2-7; D remains ambiguous. CDR3 length equals 16 residues. The V end was cut by 0 bases, the J end by 1 base, with 16 bases between. Per germline, CDR1 SQVTM and CDR2 ANQGSEA. The CDR3 is CSVEDLTRRGSYEQYF. The DNA of the CDR3 is TGCAGCGTTGAAGATCTTACCCGGCGCGGATCCTACGAGCAGTACTTC.

This clonotype turned up a few times. The chain links TRBV5-1 to TRBJ1-1; D gene uncertain. The V end lost 3 bases, the J end lost 4 bases, and 10 bases lay between the germline ends. The CDR3 extends over 13 amino acids. Germline V lookup: CDR1 SGHRS, CDR2 YFSETQ. In nucleotides, the CDR3 is TGCGCCAGCAGCTCCCCTCCGGGCACTGAAGCTTTCTTT. Encoded protein: CASSSPPGTEAFF.

This clonotype was counted a few times. The chain couples TRBV10-3 to TRBJ1-1; D not certain. Germline loops: CDR1 ENHRY, CDR2 SYGVKD. This CDR3 region has 13 residues. V was clipped by 2 bases and J by 4 bases, with 8 bases between them. The CDR3 spells CAISEISGTEAFF. The CDR3 DNA reads as TGTGCCATCAGTGAGATTTCGGGCACTGAAGCTTTCTTT.

The sample holds a few counts of this clonotype. The chain employs TRBV4-2 and TRBJ1-1; unclear D gene. The V gene's germline CDR1 is LGHNA and CDR2 YNFKEQ. The CDR3 totals 14 residues. V shed 4 bases and J shed 3 bases, with 12 bases lying between them. The CDR3 coding sequence is TGTGCCAGCAGCCCAAAAGCGATTGACACTGAAGCTTTCTTT. Protein sequence: CASSPKAIDTEAFF.

This clonotype occurred a few times. The chain joins TRBV5-6 to TRBJ2-7; TRBD2 might be the D (5 bases). The germline V gene encodes CDR1 SGHDT and CDR2 YYEEEE. The V end was cut by 4 bases, the J end by 0 bases, with 20 bases between. The CDR3 is made up of 17 amino acids. The CDR3 here is CASSATQLALSSYEQYF. CDR3 coding DNA: TGTGCCAGCAGCGCTACCCAGCTAGCACTAAGCTCCTACGAGCAGTACTTC. Complete variable domain (other parts from reference TRBV5-6 and TRBJ2-7): DAGVTQSPTHLIKTRGQQVTLRCSPKSGHDTVSWYQQALGQGPQFIFQYYEEEERQRGNFPDRFSGHQFPNYSSELNVNALLLGDSALYLCASSATQLALSSYEQYFGPGTRLTVT.

The V call is TRBV4-1, the J call TRBJ2-5; the match to TRBD2 covers 8 bases. The CDR3 is made up of 18 amino acids. The trim removed 1 base at V and 0 bases at J, leaving 10 bases unmatched. Germline V CDR1 and CDR2: MGHRA, YSYEKL. Here the CDR3 reads CASSQGFAGGLNQETQYF. The CDR3 DNA follows: TGCGCCAGCAGCCAAGGATTTGCGGGGGGCCTTAACCAAGAGACCCAGTACTTC.

The chain recombines TRBV12-3 or TRBV12-4 with TRBJ1-1; the D gene is possibly TRBD1 (6 bases). With 6 bases removed from V and 0 bases from J, the gap between germline ends came to 11 bases. The CDR3 runs to 14 residues. CDR3 sequence: CASRQGQMNTEAFF. The CDR3 region has the DNA TGTGCCAGCAGGCAAGGACAGATGAACACTGAAGCTTTCTTT.

There are a few counts of this clonotype. This rearrangement joins TRBV7-3 to TRBJ1-1; TRBD1 matches 7 bases. Trimming at V came to 5 bases and at J to 6 bases, leaving 6 bases not matched to a gene. Germline assignment: CDR1 SGHTA and CDR2 FQGTGA. There are 13 residues in the CDR3. The CDR3 here is CASSAGGDAEAFF. The CDR3 region has the DNA TGTGCCAGCAGCGCAGGGGGAGACGCTGAAGCTTTCTTT.

This clonotype was seen repeatedly, ten times or more. V usage is TRBV6-2 or TRBV6-3 and J usage is TRBJ1-2; D may be TRBD1 (5 bases). The germline V gene encodes CDR1 MNHEY and CDR2 SVGEGT. V lost 4 bases, J lost 1 base, and 16 bases lay in between. The CDR3 extends over 16 amino acids. CDR3 nucleotide sequence: TGTGCCAGCAGTTCGGACGTGACAGACTATAACTATGGCTACACCTTC. It encodes CASSSDVTDYNYGYTF.

This chain uses TRBV28 with TRBJ1-1; no clear D. Looked up from germline, CDR1 is MDHEN and CDR2 is SYDVKM. The ends were cut back, 5 bases at V and 3 bases at J, with 10 bases in the middle. The CDR3 has 13 residues. The CDR3 here is CASSKDDYTEAFF. DNA of the CDR3: TGTGCCAGCAGTAAAGACGATTACACTGAAGCTTTCTTT.

V is TRBV5-5 and J is TRBJ2-1, with TRBD2 matching over 9 bases. The CDR3 length is 15 residues. The ends lost 5 bases at V and 5 bases at J; junction bases unmatched: 8. Looked up from germline, CDR1 is SGHKS and CDR2 is YYEKEE (reference sequence). The CDR3 is CASSSQAGGHNEQFF. In nucleotides, the CDR3 is TGTGCCAGCAGTTCTCAAGCGGGGGGACACAATGAGCAGTTCTTC. Full variable domain (missing parts from reference TRBV5-5 and TRBJ2-1): DAGVTQSPTHLIKTRGQQVTLRCSPISGHKSVSWYQQVLGQGPQFIFQYYEKEERGRGNFPDRFSARQFPNYSSELNVNALLLGDSALYLCASSSQAGGHNEQFFGPGTRLTVL.

This clonotype was recorded a few times. The CDR3 sequence is CASTAGTSGARKTQYF. CDR3 DNA: TGTGCCAGTACCGCCGGGACTAGCGGGGCCCGTAAGACCCAGTACTTC. This chain links TRBV28 with TRBJ2-5; 13 nucleotides match TRBD2. V gave up 9 bases and J gave up 6 bases; unmatched junction bases: 13. CDR1 MDHEN and CDR2 SYDVKM come from the germline V gene. The CDR3 runs to 16 residues.